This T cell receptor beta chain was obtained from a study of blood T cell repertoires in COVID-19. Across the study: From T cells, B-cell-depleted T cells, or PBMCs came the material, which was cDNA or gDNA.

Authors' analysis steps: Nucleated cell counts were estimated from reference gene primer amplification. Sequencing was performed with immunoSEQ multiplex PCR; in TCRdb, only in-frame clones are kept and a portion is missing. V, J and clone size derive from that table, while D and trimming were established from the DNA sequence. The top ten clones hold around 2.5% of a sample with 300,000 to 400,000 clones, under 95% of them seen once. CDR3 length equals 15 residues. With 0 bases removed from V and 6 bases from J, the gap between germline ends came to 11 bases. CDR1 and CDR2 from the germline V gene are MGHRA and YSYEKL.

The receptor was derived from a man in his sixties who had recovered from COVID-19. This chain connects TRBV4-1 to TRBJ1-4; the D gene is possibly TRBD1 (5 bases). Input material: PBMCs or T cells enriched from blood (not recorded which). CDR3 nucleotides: TGCGCCAGCAGCCAAGAGCCTCCCAGGGATGAAAAACTGTTTTTT. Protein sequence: CASSQEPPRDEKLFF.